The text below deals with one T cell receptor (beta chain). Profiled with immunoSEQ multiplex PCR; TCRdb holds only in-frame clones, not every one. The sample carries roughly 360,000 clones, approximately 80% recorded once. These data come from a study of blood T cell repertoires in COVID-19. In germline, CDR1 is GTSNPN, CDR2 SVGIG (reference sequence). CDR3 size: 15 residues. V lost 1 base to trimming and J lost 3 bases, with 13 bases between them. This chain uses TRBV30 with TRBJ1-5; unclear D gene. Sequences were obtained from peripheral blood. This receptor was identified in a human donor with acute or convalescent COVID-19. The donor label of this sample is uncertain. The CDR3 DNA sequence: TGTGCCTGGAGTGGCGGACTGAGGAACAATCAGCCCCAGCATTTT. This gives the protein CAWSGGLRNNQPQHF.